This TCR beta chain appears in the sequencing data of a study of response to subunit inactivated influenza vaccine (dated by TCRdb to the late 2010s). Some background on the complete study: The study used deep quantitative T cell receptor repertoire profiling to track responses to a trivalent subunit inactivated influenza vaccine.

Receptor libraries were prepared by RT-PCR. Sequencing was carried out with an Illumina HiSeq 2500. TCRdb reprocessed the public reads (quality trimming at Q25 with fastp, clone calling with MiXCR) and kept in-frame beta chains. A single entry per CDR3 protein holds the most common genes and DNA from its merged rows. The sample contains around 530,000 distinct CDR3 sequences, about an eighth of them found a single time. The top ten hold about a tenth of the sample. General study outcomes and caveats: According to the authors, only a limited number of new T cells may be recruited by each seasonal influenza vaccination.

This clonotype occurred many times. Its specific antigen is unknown. The sample holds no much larger clone one base away, and base qualities are not on file. CDR1 SGHRS and CDR2 YFSETQ are derived from the germline V gene. V gives up 4 bases and J gives up 6 bases, and the segment between their germline ends measures 12 bases. The CDR3 has 13 amino acids, counting the end cysteine and phenylalanine. CDR3 DNA is the only sequence kept; it has 39 bases, read in frame from the first base. This chain joins TRBV5-1 to TRBJ2-3; TRBD1 is a weak D gene call, 6 bases matching. Here the sequenced sample was PBMCs from blood, taken on the day of vaccination. The receptor was isolated from a man aged 45-60 years who received an inactivated influenza vaccine. Donor details come from another sample of the same person, matched by shared clones. CDR3 protein: CASSVGQPDTQYF. The DNA reads TGCGCCAGCAGCGTCGGACAGCCGGATACGCAGTATTTT.